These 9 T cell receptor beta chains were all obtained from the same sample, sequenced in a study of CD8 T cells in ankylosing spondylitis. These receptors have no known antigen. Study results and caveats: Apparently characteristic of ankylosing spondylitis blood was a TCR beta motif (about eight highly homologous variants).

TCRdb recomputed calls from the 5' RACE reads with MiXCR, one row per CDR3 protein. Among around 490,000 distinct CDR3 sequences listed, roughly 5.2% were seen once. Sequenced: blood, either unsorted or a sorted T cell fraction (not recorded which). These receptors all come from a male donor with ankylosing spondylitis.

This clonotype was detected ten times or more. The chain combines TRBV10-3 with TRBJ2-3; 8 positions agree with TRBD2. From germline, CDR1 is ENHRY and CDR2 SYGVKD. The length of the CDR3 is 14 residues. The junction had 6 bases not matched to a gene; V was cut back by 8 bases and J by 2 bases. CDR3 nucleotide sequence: TGTGCCATCGGGGGCGGGGGGTCCACAGATACGCAGTATTTT. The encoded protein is CAIGGGGSTDTQYF.

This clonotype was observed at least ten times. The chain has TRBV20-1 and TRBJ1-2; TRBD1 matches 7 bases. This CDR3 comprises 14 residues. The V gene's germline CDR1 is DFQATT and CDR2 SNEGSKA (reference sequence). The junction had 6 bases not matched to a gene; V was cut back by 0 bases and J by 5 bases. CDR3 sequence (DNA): TGCAGTGCTAGAGAGAGAGGGGGCGTTTATGGCTACACCTTC. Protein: CSARERGGVYGYTF.

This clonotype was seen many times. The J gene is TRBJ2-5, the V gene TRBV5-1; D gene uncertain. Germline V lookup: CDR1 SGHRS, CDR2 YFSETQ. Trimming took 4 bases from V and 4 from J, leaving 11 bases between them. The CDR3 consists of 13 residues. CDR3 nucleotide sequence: TGCGCCAGCAGCGAGCCCTCCGGAGAGACCCAGTACTTC. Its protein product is CASSEPSGETQYF.

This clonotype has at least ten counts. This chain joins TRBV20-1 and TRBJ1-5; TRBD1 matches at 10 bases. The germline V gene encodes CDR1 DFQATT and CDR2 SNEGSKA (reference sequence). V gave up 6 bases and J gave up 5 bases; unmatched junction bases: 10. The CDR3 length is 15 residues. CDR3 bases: TGCAGTGCCAGGTCCGGGACAGGGGAATATCAGCCCCAGCATTTT. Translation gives CSARSGTGEYQPQHF.

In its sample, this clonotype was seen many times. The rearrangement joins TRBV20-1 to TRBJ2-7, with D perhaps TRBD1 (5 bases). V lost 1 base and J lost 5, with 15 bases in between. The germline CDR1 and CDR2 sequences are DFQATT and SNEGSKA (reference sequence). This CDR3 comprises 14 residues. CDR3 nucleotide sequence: TGCAGTGCTAGAGGGGGCCTAGTCTTCGACGAGCAGTACTTC. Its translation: CSARGGLVFDEQYF.

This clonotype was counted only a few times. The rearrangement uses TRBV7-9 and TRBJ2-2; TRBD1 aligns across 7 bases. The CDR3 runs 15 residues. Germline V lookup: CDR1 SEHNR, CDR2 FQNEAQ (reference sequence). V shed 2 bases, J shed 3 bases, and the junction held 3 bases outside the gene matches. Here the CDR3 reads CASSLPRGYTGELFF. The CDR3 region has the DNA TGTGCCAGCAGCTTACCCAGGGGGTACACCGGGGAGCTGTTTTTT.

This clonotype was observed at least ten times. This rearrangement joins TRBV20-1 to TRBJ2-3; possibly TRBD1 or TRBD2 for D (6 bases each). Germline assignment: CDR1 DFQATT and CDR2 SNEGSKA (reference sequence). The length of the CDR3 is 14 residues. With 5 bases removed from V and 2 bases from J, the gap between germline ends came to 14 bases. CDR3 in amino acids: CSAGRGVDTDTQYF. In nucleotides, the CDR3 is TGCAGTGCTGGTAGGGGGGTGGACACAGATACGCAGTATTTT.

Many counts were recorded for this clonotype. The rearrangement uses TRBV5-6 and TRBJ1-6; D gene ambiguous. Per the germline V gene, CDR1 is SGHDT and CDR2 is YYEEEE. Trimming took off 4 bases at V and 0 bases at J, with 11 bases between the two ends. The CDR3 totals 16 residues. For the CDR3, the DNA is TGTGCCAGCAGCAAAGGTGCCAGCTCCTATAATTCACCCCTCCACTTT. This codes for CASSKGASSYNSPLHF.

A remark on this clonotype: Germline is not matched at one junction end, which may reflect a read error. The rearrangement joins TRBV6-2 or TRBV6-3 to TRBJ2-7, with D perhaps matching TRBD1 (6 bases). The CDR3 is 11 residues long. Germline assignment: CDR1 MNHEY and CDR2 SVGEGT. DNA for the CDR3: TGTGCCAGCAGTCAAGGACAGATAGAAACCTTC. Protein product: CASSQGQIETF.